The 19 T cell receptor beta chains presented below share a single source sample, sequenced in a study of molecular identifiers for immune sequencing clone quantification. One entry per CDR3 protein, called by TCRdb with MiXCR from the PCR reads. The table records roughly 100,000 distinct CDR3 sequences, 30% to 45% of them present only once. Sequencing was carried out using naive CD8+ T cells from blood, with Jurkat cell RNA spiked in. The subset denotes: FACS-sorted CD8+CD4-CCR7+CD45RA+ naive T cells. The receptor set was obtained from a human donor in good health. Some libraries in this study had Jurkat cell RNA spiked in.

This clonotype was detected many times. The chain carries TRBV9 and TRBJ2-6, with D unresolved. The CDR3 is 16 residues long. Trimming cost V 0 bases and J 1 base, with 8 bases left between them. CDR1 SGDLS and CDR2 YYNGEE come from the germline V gene. The CDR3 region is CASSVVYPSGANVLTF. CDR3 sequence (DNA): TGTGCCAGCAGCGTAGTATACCCTTCTGGGGCCAACGTCCTGACTTTC.

The CDR3 nucleotides read TGTGCCAGCAGTATACCAGGACCCTCTGGAGTGAACACTGAAGCTTTCTTT. This gives the protein CASSIPGPSGVNTEAFF. The chain recombines TRBV28 with TRBJ1-1; D unclear. Germline CDR1 MDHEN, CDR2 SYDVKM. The CDR3 is made up of 17 amino acids. V was clipped by 5 bases and J by 0 bases, with 19 bases between them.

Worth noting for this clonotype: A single base separates this from a much larger clone, so it may be a read error. The V call is TRBV5-1, the J call TRBJ1-2, with D perhaps matching TRBD1 (5 bases). The CDR3 covers 13 residues. The germline V gene has CDR1 SGHRS and CDR2 YFSETQ. The CDR3 bases are TGCGCCTGCAGCTTTGGGGGAAACTATGGCTACACCTTC. Translation gives CACSFGGNYGYTF.

The chain has TRBV27 and TRBJ2-7; TRBD2 matches at 9 bases. Trimming took 6 bases from V and 4 from J; bases not matched to a gene: 13. The CDR3 length is 16 residues. Germline loops: CDR1 MNHEY, CDR2 SMNVEV (reference sequence). The CDR3 DNA sequence: TGTGCCAGCAGCACCATCATCGGGCTAGCGGGATACGAGCAGTACTTC. Its protein product is CASSTIIGLAGYEQYF.

This clonotype occurred many times. The chain carries TRBV12-3 or TRBV12-4 and TRBJ2-3; D gene ambiguous. Between the trimmed V and J ends, which lost 3 bases and 8 bases, there was a span of 12 bases. The CDR3 has 13 residues. CDR3 bases: TGTGCCAGCAGTTTGAGTTCCGGACCTACGCAGTATTTT. This sequence encodes CASSLSSGPTQYF.

About this clonotype: The junction does not match germline at one end; this may be a read error. V usage is TRBV11-2 and J usage is TRBJ2-7; 8 positions agree with TRBD1. The CDR3 has 15 amino acids. Per germline, CDR1 SGHAT and CDR2 FQNNGV. The CDR3 spells CACSLGAGGGYEQYF. CDR3 nucleotides: TGTGCCTGCAGCTTAGGGGCAGGGGGCGGTTACGAGCAGTACTTC.

CDR3 sequence: CATGQGGDTQYF. CDR3 nucleotides: TGTGCCACGGGACAGGGGGGAGATACGCAGTATTTT. V usage is TRBV10-3 and J usage is TRBJ2-3; 11 nucleotides line up with TRBD1. This CDR3 comprises 12 residues. Trimming removed 10 bases from V and 5 bases from J; junction bases left unmatched: 2. Germline CDR1 ENHRY, CDR2 SYGVKD.

This clonotype was seen at least ten times. The chain links TRBV28 to TRBJ2-5; D gene unclear. There are 14 residues in the CDR3. Germline CDR1 reads MDHEN; CDR2 reads SYDVKM. Between the trimmed V and J ends, which lost 8 bases and 4 bases, there was a span of 17 bases. This CDR3 is CASRRPINIETQYF. CDR3 bases: TGTGCCAGCCGGAGACCTATCAATATAGAGACCCAGTACTTC. The whole variable domain, remainder taken from reference TRBV28 and TRBJ2-5, is DVKVTQSSRYLVKRTGEKVFLECVQDMDHENMFWYRQDPGLGLRLIYFSYDVKMKEKGDIPEGYSVSREKKERFSLILESASTNQTSMYLCASRRPINIETQYFGPGTRLLVL.

This clonotype turned up a few times. The J gene is TRBJ1-1, the V gene TRBV13; unclear D gene. The ends were cut back, 8 bases at V and 0 bases at J, with 16 bases in the middle. The CDR3 has 15 amino acids. Per germline, CDR1 PRHDT and CDR2 FYEKMQ (reference sequence). In DNA form, the CDR3 reads TGTGCCAGCCGCTCGTCGACCCTCTTGAACACTGAAGCTTTCTTT. This translates into CASRSSTLLNTEAFF.

This clonotype came up many times. In DNA, the CDR3 is TGTGCCAGCAGTCCAACCAGGGAGACCCAGTACTTC. It encodes CASSPTRETQYF. The chain couples TRBV28 to TRBJ2-5; D not resolved. The CDR3 length is 12 residues. From germline, CDR1 is MDHEN and CDR2 SYDVKM. V lost 5 bases to trimming and J lost 5 bases, with 9 bases between them.

This chain links TRBV10-3 with TRBJ2-7; D might be TRBD2 (6 bases). The germline gives CDR1 ENHRY, CDR2 SYGVKD. The length of the CDR3 is 15 residues. The V and J ends lost 6 bases and 3 bases respectively, with 18 bases between them. CDR3 sequence reads: CAISHAAAGLYEQYF. The DNA of the CDR3 is TGTGCCATCAGCCACGCGGCTGCGGGACTCTACGAGCAGTACTTC.

Details on this clonotype: At one of its ends the junction is not consistent with the germline gene, which may arise from a read error. The CDR3 bases are TGCGCCAACAGCTTGGGACAGGGGAATCAGCCCCAGCATTTT. It specifies CANSLGQGNQPQHF. The rearrangement links TRBV5-1 to TRBJ1-5; 10 nucleotides line up with TRBD1. The CDR3 consists of 14 residues. The germline V gene has CDR1 SGHRS and CDR2 YFSETQ.

This chain joins TRBV4-2 and TRBJ2-7, with D perhaps TRBD1 or TRBD2 (5 bases each). Trimming left V 3 bases short and J 1 base short, with 16 bases between. CDR1 is LGHNA, CDR2 YNFKEQ, per germline. This CDR3 is built from 16 residues. The CDR3 DNA follows: TGTGCCAGCAGCCAGGGACGGCCAGGCGGGTCCTACGAGCAGTACTTC. Translation gives CASSQGRPGGSYEQYF.

Concerning this clonotype itself: One junction end disagrees with the germline gene, perhaps due to a read error. The chain has TRBV20-1 and TRBJ2-7, with 8 bases that match TRBD2. Per the germline V gene, CDR1 is DFQATT and CDR2 is SNEGSKA (reference sequence). The CDR3 runs to 15 residues. DNA for the CDR3: TGCAGAGCTAGATTCCCCGGGACTAGTGTCAAGCAGCAGAACTTC. Residues: CRARFPGTSVKQQNF.

This clonotype has a count of ten or more. The rearrangement uses TRBV6-5 and TRBJ2-3, with D unclear. Germline CDR1 MNHEY, CDR2 SVGAGI. The CDR3 has 16 amino acids. V was clipped by 0 bases and J by 2 bases, with 12 bases between them. DNA for the CDR3: TGTGCCAGCAGTTACTCGGATGCGACCCTCACAGATACGCAGTATTTT. Amino acids: CASSYSDATLTDTQYF.

Details on this clonotype: A much larger clone lies a single base off, so this may be a read error. The V call is TRBV9, the J call TRBJ2-2; D gene ambiguous. The V gene's germline CDR1 is SGDLS and CDR2 YYNGEE. The CDR3 contains 16 residues. The CDR3 DNA is TGTGCCAGCTCCGACGGGCTGAGTGGGAACACCTGGGAGCTGTTTTTT. It encodes CASSDGLSGNTWELFF.

This clonotype was seen more than once but under ten times. The chain employs TRBV5-6 and TRBJ2-7; 9 bases are a match to TRBD1. V lost 0 bases, J lost 2 bases, and 3 bases stayed unmatched. This CDR3 comprises 15 residues. Germline V gene sequence: CDR1 SGHDT, CDR2 YYEEEE. As DNA, the CDR3 is TGTGCCAGCAGCTTGGGGACAGGGGATACCTACGAGCAGTACTTC. As protein: CASSLGTGDTYEQYF. Full variable domain (outside the CDR3, taken from reference TRBV5-6 and TRBJ2-7): DAGVTQSPTHLIKTRGQQVTLRCSPKSGHDTVSWYQQALGQGPQFIFQYYEEEERQRGNFPDRFSGHQFPNYSSELNVNALLLGDSALYLCASSLGTGDTYEQYFGPGTRLTVT.

This clonotype appeared many times. The chain has TRBV28 and TRBJ1-1, with a possible D match to TRBD1 (5 bases). V lost 5 bases and J 6 bases, leaving 19 bases between the germline ends. The V gene's germline CDR1 is MDHEN and CDR2 SYDVKM. The CDR3 extends over 15 amino acids. Written as DNA, the CDR3 is TGTGCCAGCAGTCCCCGACAGTCCATCGCTCCTGAAGCTTTCTTT. Its protein is CASSPRQSIAPEAFF.

In this sample, this clonotype turned up many times. The chain couples TRBV6-6 to TRBJ2-7; possibly TRBD1 for D (6 bases). Germline CDR1 reads MNHNY; CDR2 reads SVGAGI (reference sequence). The CDR3 consists of 15 residues. Trimming stripped 2 bases from V and 3 bases from J, with 14 bases between. The CDR3 loop reads CASSYPTGEGYEQYF. Here the CDR3 DNA reads TGTGCCAGCAGTTACCCGACAGGAGAGGGCTACGAGCAGTACTTC.